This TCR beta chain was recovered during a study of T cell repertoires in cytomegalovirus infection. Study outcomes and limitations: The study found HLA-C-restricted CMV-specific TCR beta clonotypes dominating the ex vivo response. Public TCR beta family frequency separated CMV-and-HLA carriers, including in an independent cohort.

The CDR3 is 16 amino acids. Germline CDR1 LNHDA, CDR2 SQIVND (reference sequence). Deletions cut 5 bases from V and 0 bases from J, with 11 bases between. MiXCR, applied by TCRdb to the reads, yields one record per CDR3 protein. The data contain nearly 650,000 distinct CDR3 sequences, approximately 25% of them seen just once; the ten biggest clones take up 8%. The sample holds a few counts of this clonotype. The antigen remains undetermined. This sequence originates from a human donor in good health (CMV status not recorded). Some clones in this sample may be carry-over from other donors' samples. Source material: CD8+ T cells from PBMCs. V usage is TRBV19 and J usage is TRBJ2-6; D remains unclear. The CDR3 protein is CASSPGINSGANVLTF. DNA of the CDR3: TGTGCCAGTAGTCCAGGTATCAACTCTGGGGCCAACGTCCTGACTTTC.